These T cell receptor beta chains were read from a single sample in a study of blood T cells in healthy people across ages. MiXCR, run by TCRdb on the 5' RACE reads, gives a single entry per CDR3 protein. The repertoire holds hundreds of thousands of distinct CDR3 sequences, with roughly 25% as singletons. The same data also contributed to another study, on T cells of mothers and their children.

The sequenced sample was blood. The receptor set was obtained from a boy younger than 18 in good health. The CDR3 runs from the conserved cysteine through the conserved F or W. A D gene is named only where the DNA matches it firmly. The size of a clone is reported for some rows only, either as once, few or many, or as a class for expanded clones.

>TRBD1|TRBV10-3|-|TRBJ1-2
TGTGCCATCAGTGAGTCTTACAGGGGTAGCTATGGCTACACCTTC
CAISESYRGSYGYTF
>-|TRBV20-1|-|TRBJ2-3
TGCAGTGCTATTCGCGGAAGTCCAGATACGCAGTATTTT
CSAIRGSPDTQYF
>-|TRBV12-3/TRBV12-4|few|TRBJ1-6
TGTGCCAGCAGTGGAGAGGCGGTAGATTCACCCCTCCACTTT
CASSGEAVDSPLHF
>TRBD1|TRBV7-2|-|TRBJ1-1
TGTGCCAGCAGCTCTCTAGAGGGGGCAAGTGCTTTCTTT
CASSSLEGASAFF
>-|TRBV2|few|TRBJ2-7
TGTGCCAGCGGGAGGATCCGGGGCTCCTACGAGCAGTACTTC
CASGRIRGSYEQYF
>TRBD1|TRBV27|-|TRBJ1-6
TGTGCCAGCAGTTCGGGACAGGGGAGTTGGTCACCCCTCCACTTT
CASSSGQGSWSPLHF
>-|TRBV6-2/TRBV6-3|-|TRBJ1-2
TGTGCCAGCAGTTACCGAACACCCGACTATGGCTACACCTTC
CASSYRTPDYGYTF
>-|TRBV5-4|few|TRBJ1-1
TGTGCCAGCAGCATCGGACAGTTGAACACTGAAGCTTTCTTT
CASSIGQLNTEAFF
>-|TRBV5-1|few|TRBJ2-5
TGCGCCAGCTGGGGGGCCCAAGAGACCCAGTACTTC
CASWGAQETQYF
>-|TRBV12-3/TRBV12-4|few|TRBJ2-7
TGTGCCAGCAGTTGGAGGGTGCGCACCGAGCAGTACTTC
CASSWRVRTEQYF
>-|TRBV3-1|-|TRBJ1-4
TGTGCCAGCAGCCAAGACCCGGGTGGGGATGAAAAACTGTTTTTT
CASSQDPGGDEKLFF
>-|TRBV29-1|-|TRBJ2-7
TGCAGCGTTTCTGACAGGACCACCTACGAGCAGTACTTC
CSVSDRTTYEQYF
>-|TRBV6-1|-|TRBJ2-5
TGTGCCAGCAGTGAAAGGCGGAGAATCCAAGAGACCCAGTACTTC
CASSERRRIQETQYF
>-|TRBV20-1|few|TRBJ2-5
TGCAGTGCTAGAGATGGGCCCCAAGAGACCCAGTACTTC
CSARDGPQETQYF
>TRBD2|TRBV7-9|few|TRBJ2-1
TGTGCCAGCAGCTCCACGGGAGGGCCCTCACCCGAGCAGTTCTTC
CASSSTGGPSPEQFF
>-|TRBV24-1|-|TRBJ1-3
TGTGCCACCCGTCGGGGCAAGGCCCTAACCTCTGGAAACACCATATATTTT
CATRRGKALTSGNTIYF
>-|TRBV27|-|TRBJ1-4
TGTGCCAGCAGTTTGACCGTCGCAACTAATGAAAAACTGTTTTTT
CASSLTVATNEKLFF
>-|TRBV20-1|-|TRBJ1-5
TGCAGTGTCCCCGGAGTAGCGGGCAACCAGCCCCAGCATTTT
CSVPGVAGNQPQHF
>TRBD2|TRBV7-6|-|TRBJ2-1
TGTGCCAGCAGCGAAAGTCGGGGAGGGCCAAATGAGCAGTTCTTC
CASSESRGGPNEQFF
>-|TRBV4-1|-|TRBJ1-2
TGCGCCAGCAGCCAAGTTCTAAGGGGCTTGGACTATGGCTACACCTTC
CASSQVLRGLDYGYTF
>-|TRBV6-1|-|TRBJ1-1
TGTGCCAGCAGCCCCGTAGGGGACTACATGAACACTGAAGCTTTCTTT
CASSPVGDYMNTEAFF
>-|TRBV7-8|-|TRBJ2-5
TGTGCCACAGCAGGGTCAGCGAGAGAGACCCAGTACTTC
CATAGSARETQYF
>TRBD2|TRBV28|few|TRBJ2-7
TGTGCCAGCGGGACTAGCGGGAGCATCGACGAGCAGTACTTC
CASGTSGSIDEQYF
>-|TRBV3-1|few|TRBJ2-7
TGTGCCAGCAGCCAAGAACTTGGCGAGCAGTACTTC
CASSQELGEQYF
>-|TRBV29-1|-|TRBJ2-7
TGCAGCGTTCGGCGGCCATCCTCCTACGAGCAGTACTTC
CSVRRPSSYEQYF
>TRBD1|TRBV6-2/TRBV6-3|-|TRBJ1-6
TGTGCCAGCGATAGGGGGCGAAACTCACCCCTCCACTTT
CASDRGRNSPLHF
>-|TRBV6-6|few|TRBJ2-5
TGTGCCAGCAGTTACCCGTTCGGGGGGCACCAAGAGACCCAGTACTTC
CASSYPFGGHQETQYF
>-|TRBV10-3|few|TRBJ2-1
TGTGCCATCAGTGAGTTCGAACTCGGGGACGAGCAGTTCTTC
CAISEFELGDEQFF
>TRBD1|TRBV4-3|few|TRBJ1-5
TGCGCCAGCAGCCAAGACGGACAGGACAATCAGCCCCAGCATTTT
CASSQDGQDNQPQHF
>-|TRBV12-3/TRBV12-4|many|TRBJ2-5
TGTGCCAGCAGCTTCGAAGAGACCCAGTACTTC
CASSFEETQYF
>-|TRBV29-1|few|TRBJ1-1
TGCAGCGCCATGGGGGGACAACCTGAAGCTTTCTTT
CSAMGGQPEAFF
>-|TRBV12-3/TRBV12-4|few|TRBJ1-4
TGTGCCAGCAGCTCCCTTGGGGCCTATGAGGGGAAACTGTTTTTT
CASSSLGAYEGKLFF
>TRBD1|TRBV27|few|TRBJ2-1
TGTGCCAGCAGTTTCTCCGGGACAGGCAACAATGAGCAGTTCTTC
CASSFSGTGNNEQFF
>-|TRBV29-1|few|TRBJ1-3
TGCAGCGTTGAAACTCGGCTCCTAGGTGGAAACACCATATATTTT
CSVETRLLGGNTIYF
>-|TRBV5-5|few|TRBJ2-2
TGTGCCAGCAGCTCATATACCAACACCGGGGAGCTGTTTTTT
CASSSYTNTGELFF
>-|TRBV28|-|TRBJ2-7
TGTGCCACCTCGATTCTAGGAGACGTGGGCGAGCAGTACTTC
CATSILGDVGEQYF